The clone carrying this TCR gamma chain is classed as large. Sequencing used genomic DNA taken from PBMCs of patients and controls. This sample stems from a study of gamma delta lymphoproliferative disorders and STAT genes. TCRdb used CATT to re-call clones from the multiplex PCR reads. The sample has about 600 gamma-chain clones, less than 35% seen once; the top ten hold 20%. This CDR3 comprises 14 residues. CDR1 EGSTGY and CDR2 YDSYTSSV come from the germline V gene. Trimming at V came to 4 bases and at J to 6 bases, leaving 12 bases not matched to a gene. The source of this sequence is a human donor in good health. The specimen sequenced was blood. This chain joins TRGV4 and TRGJ1 or TRGJ2. The J gene is not listed in TCRdb, so it was assigned here from a DNA match to germline. CDR3 amino acids: CATWDGPVVYKKLF. CDR3 coding DNA: TGTGCCACCTGGGACGGGCCCGTAGTTTATAAGAAACTCTTT.